This is a list of T cell receptor beta chains from one sample in a study of shared clonotypes between healthy human individuals. Clones were read by immunoSEQ multiplex PCR, and TCRdb kept only the in-frame ones, dropping some. The sample has about a million clones; 65% to 75% are singletons. Sequenced: memory CD4+ T cells sorted from blood. The receptors stem from a man between 18 and 29 years old in good health. Both conserved end residues are part of each CDR3. A D gene is named only where the DNA matches it firmly. Not all rows give a size; the values are once, few, many and, for expanded clones, a class.

cdr3_nt: TGTGCCAGCAGCTCCGGCGGAACTCAAGAGACCCAGTACTTC; cdr3_aa: CASSSGGTQETQYF; d_call: -; v_call: TRBV4-2; j_call: TRBJ2-5; clone_size: few
cdr3_nt: TGTGCCAGCAGTCCACAGGGTATAGGGGCTGGCTACACCTTC; cdr3_aa: CASSPQGIGAGYTF; d_call: -; v_call: TRBV28; j_call: TRBJ1-2; clone_size: -
cdr3_nt: TGTGCCAGCTCACCGGCTAGCGGGAAGGGCCAGATCACCGGGGAGCTGTTTTTT; cdr3_aa: CASSPASGKGQITGELFF; d_call: TRBD2; v_call: TRBV18; j_call: TRBJ2-2; clone_size: -
cdr3_nt: TGTGCCTGGAGTCCTGGTCAGGCCTCCTCCGAGCAGTACTTC; cdr3_aa: CAWSPGQASSEQYF; d_call: -; v_call: TRBV30; j_call: TRBJ2-7; clone_size: -
cdr3_nt: TGTGCCAGCTCGGAACACTGGGGGGTGAACACTGAAGCTTTCTTT; cdr3_aa: CASSEHWGVNTEAFF; d_call: -; v_call: TRBV18; j_call: TRBJ1-1; clone_size: -
cdr3_nt: TGTGCCACTTCGGACACCACCAACACTGAAGCTTTCTTT; cdr3_aa: CATSDTTNTEAFF; d_call: -; v_call: TRBV10-3; j_call: TRBJ1-1; clone_size: -
cdr3_nt: TGTGCCAGCGGACAGAACTATGGCTACACCTTC; cdr3_aa: CASGQNYGYTF; d_call: -; v_call: TRBV28; j_call: TRBJ1-2; clone_size: -
cdr3_nt: TGTGCCAGCAGTTTACAGGACAGGGTGAAAGAGACCCAGTACTTC; cdr3_aa: CASSLQDRVKETQYF; d_call: TRBD1; v_call: TRBV28; j_call: TRBJ2-5; clone_size: -
cdr3_nt: TGTGCCAGCTCACCACAAGCGGGGGCCCAATACCTCACGAACACCGGGGAGCTGTTTTTT; cdr3_aa: CASSPQAGAQYLTNTGELFF; d_call: TRBD2; v_call: TRBV18; j_call: TRBJ2-2; clone_size: -
cdr3_nt: TGTGCCAGCAGCGTAGCCGGGGGCGGAGGAAACACCATATATTTT; cdr3_aa: CASSVAGGGGNTIYF; d_call: -; v_call: TRBV9; j_call: TRBJ1-3; clone_size: -
cdr3_nt: TGTGCCAGCAGCTGGGACGGACCCTATGGCTACACCTTC; cdr3_aa: CASSWDGPYGYTF; d_call: -; v_call: TRBV7-2; j_call: TRBJ1-2; clone_size: -
cdr3_nt: TGTGCCAGCAGCGACGAGTACGGTCCCACAGATACGCAGTATTTT; cdr3_aa: CASSDEYGPTDTQYF; d_call: -; v_call: TRBV27; j_call: TRBJ2-3; clone_size: -
cdr3_nt: TGTGCCAGCACCGCCAGCCTACTCAATCAGCCCCAGCATTTT; cdr3_aa: CASTASLLNQPQHF; d_call: -; v_call: TRBV6-6; j_call: TRBJ1-5; clone_size: -
cdr3_nt: TGTGCCAGTAGTCTAGCCCAGGGTATGTACGAGCAGTACTTC; cdr3_aa: CASSLAQGMYEQYF; d_call: -; v_call: TRBV19; j_call: TRBJ2-7; clone_size: -
cdr3_nt: TGTGCCAGTAGTATAGTACAACTAGCCTCCAAAAACATTCAGTACTTC; cdr3_aa: CASSIVQLASKNIQYF; d_call: -; v_call: TRBV19; j_call: TRBJ2-4; clone_size: -
cdr3_nt: TGTGCCAGCAGTGTCTGGCTGAACACCGGGGAGCTGTTTTTT; cdr3_aa: CASSVWLNTGELFF; d_call: -; v_call: TRBV27; j_call: TRBJ2-2; clone_size: once
cdr3_nt: TGTGCCAGCAGCGCGCGGGGGGGCCAGTGGAATGAGCAGTTCTTC; cdr3_aa: CASSARGGQWNEQFF; d_call: TRBD2; v_call: TRBV9; j_call: TRBJ2-1; clone_size: -
cdr3_nt: TGTGCCAGCTCACAGACAGGGGGTGGGACAAATGAGCAGTTCTTC; cdr3_aa: CASSQTGGGTNEQFF; d_call: TRBD1; v_call: TRBV18; j_call: TRBJ2-1; clone_size: -
cdr3_nt: TGTGCCAGCAGCCCTTACCAACAGGGTAGGGGCTATGGCTACACCTTC; cdr3_aa: CASSPYQQGRGYGYTF; d_call: -; v_call: TRBV9; j_call: TRBJ1-2; clone_size: few
cdr3_nt: TGTGCCAGTAGTTACAGGGAAGGCACTGAAGCTTTCTTT; cdr3_aa: CASSYREGTEAFF; d_call: -; v_call: TRBV19; j_call: TRBJ1-1; clone_size: -
cdr3_nt: TGTGCCAGTAGTATGCAGGGGGCTTACGAGCAGTACTTC; cdr3_aa: CASSMQGAYEQYF; d_call: TRBD1; v_call: TRBV19; j_call: TRBJ2-7; clone_size: -
cdr3_nt: TGTGCCACCAGCAGAGATGAGGTTGGGCAACTCCTTGGCTACACCTTC; cdr3_aa: CATSRDEVGQLLGYTF; d_call: -; v_call: TRBV15; j_call: TRBJ1-2; clone_size: -
cdr3_nt: TGTGCCAGCAGTGACAGGGTCGGTGGAAACACCATATATTTT; cdr3_aa: CASSDRVGGNTIYF; d_call: -; v_call: TRBV2; j_call: TRBJ1-3; clone_size: -
cdr3_nt: TGTGCCAGCAGCTTGGTGGAGGCGGGAACCGGGGAGCTGTTTTTT; cdr3_aa: CASSLVEAGTGELFF; d_call: -; v_call: TRBV7-9; j_call: TRBJ2-2; clone_size: -
cdr3_nt: TGTGCCAGCAGCTTGGTGGACAGGGGAGAGGAGACCCAGTACTTC; cdr3_aa: CASSLVDRGEETQYF; d_call: TRBD1; v_call: TRBV5-4; j_call: TRBJ2-5; clone_size: -
cdr3_nt: TGTGCCAGCTCACTCGGACATGGGGAGGGCCAAGAGACCCAGTACTTC; cdr3_aa: CASSLGHGEGQETQYF; d_call: TRBD2; v_call: TRBV18; j_call: TRBJ2-5; clone_size: few